These 31 T cell receptor beta chains were all obtained from the same sample, sequenced in a study of T-cell memory formation after mild COVID-19. TCRdb reanalysed the 5' RACE reads using MiXCR and keeps one entry per CDR3 protein. The table lists about 360,000 distinct CDR3 sequences, over 13% of them singletons, with around a fifth in the top ten. The sequenced sample consisted of PBMCs or a T cell subset sorted from them (not recorded which). The receptors stem from a man aged 18 to 35 who had mild COVID-19 (a few samples of this study predate the infection). Cell type and time point are not known.

The V gene is TRBV12-3 or TRBV12-4, the J gene TRBJ1-4; no firm D call. Between the trimmed V and J ends, which lost 5 bases and 4 bases, there was a span of 17 bases. The CDR3 runs 16 residues. This CDR3 reads CASSPRRRTFNEKLFF. In nucleotides, the CDR3 is TGTGCCAGCAGTCCTAGGCGGCGCACCTTTAATGAAAAACTGTTTTTT.

The V and J genes are TRBV15 and TRBJ2-4, with a weak D call TRBD1 (5 bases). V was clipped by 0 bases and J by 5 bases, with 11 bases between them. Germline V gives CDR1 LNHNV, CDR2 YYDKDF (reference sequence). The CDR3 has 15 amino acids. The CDR3 reads CATSRDQGRENIQYF. The CDR3, as DNA: TGTGCCACCAGCAGAGATCAGGGAAGGGAAAACATTCAGTACTTC.

The CDR3 sequence is CASSSFRDRGYGYTF. The CDR3 nucleotides are TGTGCCAGCAGTTCTTTCCGGGACAGGGGATATGGCTACACCTTC. The V gene is TRBV27, the J gene TRBJ1-2; 10 bases map to TRBD1. The V gene end was trimmed by 4 bases and the J gene end by 5 bases; junction bases not matched to a gene: 7. CDR1 and CDR2 (germline): MNHEY, SMNVEV (reference sequence). The CDR3 length is 15 residues.

The chain employs TRBV18 and TRBJ2-3; D call uncertain. V was shortened by 4 bases and J by 2 bases, with 13 bases between the two germline ends. This CDR3 has 15 amino acids. Germline values: CDR1 KGHSH, CDR2 LQKENI. The CDR3, as DNA: TGTGCCAGCTCACGTAACTATCAATCCACAGATACGCAGTATTTT. Translating gives CASSRNYQSTDTQYF.

This clonotype showed up many times. The rearrangement joins TRBV4-2 to TRBJ2-7, with TRBD2 identical over 7 bases. The germline CDR1 and CDR2 sequences are LGHNA and YNFKEQ. This CDR3 contains 18 residues. V lost 1 base to trimming and J lost 0 bases; unmatched junction nucleotides: 12. For the CDR3, the DNA is TGTGCCAGCAGCCAAGGGATATCGCTAGCGGAACTCTCCTACGAGCAGTACTTC. Translated, it gives CASSQGISLAELSYEQYF.

The rearrangement joins TRBV19 to TRBJ1-4; no firm D call. Trimming stripped 6 bases from V and 5 bases from J, with 10 bases between. CDR1 and CDR2 from the germline V gene are LNHDA and SQIVND (reference sequence). This CDR3 region has 13 residues. CDR3 region: CASRPWENEKLFF. DNA for the CDR3: TGTGCCAGTAGGCCTTGGGAGAATGAAAAACTGTTTTTT.

This clonotype has just a few counts. This chain connects TRBV5-1 to TRBJ2-3, with 8 bases lining up with TRBD1. The V gene's germline CDR1 is SGHRS and CDR2 YFSETQ. CDR3 length: 15 residues. The junction had 4 bases not matched to a gene; V was cut back by 2 bases and J by 2 bases. CDR3 DNA: TGCGCCAGCAGCTTATGGGGACAGGTCACAGATACGCAGTATTTT. It codes for CASSLWGQVTDTQYF.

There are a few counts of this clonotype. V is TRBV12-3 or TRBV12-4 and J is TRBJ2-2, with TRBD2 matching 8 bases. This CDR3 is built from 19 residues. Trimming took 0 bases from V and 9 from J; bases not matched to a gene: 18. Written as DNA, the CDR3 is TGTGCCAGCAGTTTAGCCGGACTAGGAGTAGCGGGGAGGCACTGGGAGCTGTTTTTT. Protein product: CASSLAGLGVAGRHWELFF.

The sample holds a few counts of this clonotype. The V call is TRBV4-1, the J call TRBJ2-3; the match to TRBD2 covers 8 bases. After removal of 6 bases from V and 2 bases from J, the junction contained 10 bases not matched to a gene. Germline CDR1 and CDR2: MGHRA and YSYEKL. The length of the CDR3 is 16 residues. The chain's CDR3 is CASSNRGGLATDTQYF. The CDR3 DNA is TGCGCCAGCAGTAATCGCGGGGGGCTCGCCACAGATACGCAGTATTTT.

This clonotype has ten or more counts. The V gene is TRBV12-3 or TRBV12-4, the J gene TRBJ1-5, with TRBD1 as a possible D gene (5 bases). This CDR3 has 15 amino acids. Trimming removed 3 bases at V and 0 bases at J, with 9 bases between. The CDR3 loop reads CASSFGGVSNQPQHF. In DNA, the CDR3 is TGTGCCAGCAGTTTCGGGGGGGTTAGCAATCAGCCCCAGCATTTT.

This clonotype was seen ten or more times. The chain employs TRBV7-2 and TRBJ1-5; weak D call: TRBD1 (6 bases). Germline loops: CDR1 SGHTA, CDR2 FQGNSA. The CDR3 consists of 13 residues. Trimming stripped 3 bases from V and 5 bases from J, with 8 bases between. CDR3 loop: CASSLGGHQPQHF. CDR3 coding DNA: TGTGCCAGCAGCTTGGGGGGCCATCAGCCCCAGCATTTT.

The chain joins TRBV10-3 to TRBJ2-3, with a tentative D call TRBD1 (6 bases). Germline CDR1 and CDR2: ENHRY and SYGVKD. This CDR3 region has 13 residues. With 10 bases removed from V and 5 bases from J, the gap between germline ends came to 16 bases. The CDR3 protein is CANRRDNGDTQYF. The CDR3 DNA is TGTGCCAACAGAAGGGACAACGGAGATACGCAGTATTTT.

This sequence joins TRBV7-2 and TRBJ2-2; tentatively, D is TRBD2 (6 bases). In germline, CDR1 is SGHTA, CDR2 FQGNSA. The ends were cut back, 3 bases at V and 7 bases at J, with 21 bases in the middle. The CDR3 totals 17 residues. The CDR3 here is CASSFSLLGGSGGELFF. The DNA for the CDR3 is TGTGCCAGCAGCTTCTCTCTATTGGGAGGAAGCGGCGGGGAGCTGTTTTTT.

The genes are TRBV7-2 and TRBJ1-2; tentatively, D is TRBD1 (6 bases). Germline CDR1 SGHTA, CDR2 FQGNSA. CDR3 size: 17 residues. Trimming shortened V by 2 bases and J by 4 bases, and 20 bases separated the two germline ends. The CDR3, as DNA: TGTGCCAGCAGCTTAAAGGTCCTGGCAGGGACACTCTATGGCTACACCTTC. This translates into CASSLKVLAGTLYGYTF.

This clonotype turned up a few times. This chain links TRBV7-6 with TRBJ2-1; the D is unclear. V lost 4 bases and J 7 bases, leaving 11 bases between the germline ends. Germline CDR1 SGHVS, CDR2 FNYEAQ. The CDR3 spans 13 residues. CDR3 sequence (DNA): TGTGCCAGCAGCTCTGGTTCCAGGAATGAGCAGTTCTTC. It specifies CASSSGSRNEQFF.

Only a few counts were recorded for this clonotype. The rearrangement uses TRBV11-2 and TRBJ1-1, with D perhaps TRBD1 (6 bases). Between the trimmed V and J ends, which lost 5 bases and 5 bases, there was a span of 12 bases. CDR1 and CDR2 from the germline V gene are SGHAT and FQNNGV. CDR3 length: 13 residues. The CDR3 protein is CASSQGGWTEAFF. CDR3 DNA sequence: TGTGCCAGCAGCCAAGGGGGATGGACTGAAGCTTTCTTT.

This clonotype was counted ten times or more. This chain links TRBV27 with TRBJ1-2; no clear D. V was clipped by 6 bases and J by 0 bases, with 17 bases between them. This CDR3 region has 16 residues. Germline CDR1 and CDR2: MNHEY and SMNVEV (reference sequence). This CDR3 is CASRGLWGEPNYGYTF. The CDR3 coding sequence is TGTGCCAGCAGGGGATTGTGGGGAGAGCCTAACTATGGCTACACCTTC.

This chain links TRBV5-1 with TRBJ2-1; 12 bases agree with TRBD2. This CDR3 region has 18 residues. Trimming cost V 4 bases and J 4 bases; bases outside gene matches: 12. Germline CDR1 SGHRS, CDR2 YFSETQ. CDR3 coding DNA: TGCGCCAGCAGCCCGACTAGCGGGGGTCTTCGGTCATACAATGAGCAGTTCTTC. Protein sequence: CASSPTSGGLRSYNEQFF.

The V gene is TRBV5-1, the J gene TRBJ2-6, with D possibly being TRBD1 (6 bases). With 0 bases removed from V and 1 base from J, the gap between germline ends came to 11 bases. CDR1 is SGHRS and CDR2 is YFSETQ in the germline V gene. The CDR3 is 17 amino acids. CDR3 residues: CASSLAGVISGANVLTF. The CDR3 DNA reads as TGCGCCAGCAGCTTGGCAGGGGTAATATCTGGGGCCAACGTCCTGACTTTC.

To note about this clonotype: A junction end diverges from the germline sequence, so it may reflect a read error. CDR3 protein: CASASGTNTEAFF. The CDR3 coding sequence is TGTGCCAGCGCAAGCGGTACGAACACTGAAGCTTTTTTT. The chain has TRBV7-9 and TRBJ1-1; D gene unclear. The CDR3 sequence is 13 residues long. Germline-derived CDR1 and CDR2 are SEHNR and FQNEAQ (reference sequence).

This clonotype was counted a few times. V and J are TRBV5-6 and TRBJ1-2, with D tentatively TRBD1 (5 bases). The germline gives CDR1 SGHDT, CDR2 YYEEEE. The CDR3 contains 14 residues. V lost 2 bases to trimming and J lost 8 bases, with 16 bases between them. The CDR3: CASSFQGAYGGYTF. CDR3 sequence (DNA): TGTGCCAGCAGCTTTCAGGGAGCCTATGGAGGCTACACCTTC.

The sample holds many counts of this clonotype. This rearrangement joins TRBV7-3 to TRBJ2-2; perhaps D is TRBD1 or TRBD2 (5 bases each). Germline V gives CDR1 SGHTA, CDR2 FQGTGA. Trimming cost V 5 bases and J 7 bases, with 11 bases left between them. The length of the CDR3 is 13 residues. CDR3 amino acids: CASSPGAGGELFF. Written as DNA, the CDR3 is TGTGCCAGCAGCCCCGGGGCAGGCGGGGAGCTGTTTTTT.

This chain uses TRBV5-6 with TRBJ2-5; TRBD1 aligns across 8 bases. CDR1 and CDR2 (germline): SGHDT, YYEEEE. V shed 5 bases, J shed 3 bases, and the junction held 12 bases outside the gene matches. This CDR3 region has 16 residues. The CDR3 DNA reads TGTGCCAGCAGACATCGTACCGGGACAGGAGAAGAGACCCAGTACTTC. Protein: CASRHRTGTGEETQYF.

This clonotype was found a few times. This chain joins TRBV12-5 and TRBJ2-3, with D unresolved. Germline assignment: CDR1 LGHNT and CDR2 FRNRAP. V lost 1 base and J 5 bases, leaving 4 bases between the germline ends. The CDR3 loop spans 12 amino acids. The CDR3 sequence is CASGLAKDTQYF. CDR3 in DNA: TGTGCTAGTGGTTTGGCTAAAGATACGCAGTATTTT.

This clonotype has more than one count but fewer than ten. The V and J genes are TRBV19 and TRBJ1-5; D not certain. The CDR3 is 13 residues long. Germline CDR1 and CDR2: LNHDA and SQIVND (reference sequence). The ends were cut back, 4 bases at V and 6 bases at J, with 10 bases in the middle. CDR3 loop: CASSTSTGQPQHF. The CDR3 DNA sequence: TGTGCCAGTAGTACCAGCACCGGTCAGCCCCAGCATTTT. The variable domain in full, with the rest retrieved from reference TRBV19 and TRBJ1-5, is DGGITQSPKYLFRKEGQNVTLSCEQNLNHDAMYWYRQDPGQGLRLIYYSQIVNDFQKGDIAEGYSVSREKKESFPLTVTSAQKNPTAFYLCASSTSTGQPQHFGDGTRLSIL.

V is TRBV24-1 and J is TRBJ2-2; 9 nucleotides match TRBD2. The CDR3 extends over 15 amino acids. V dropped 5 bases and J dropped 7; count of bases not matched to a gene: 7. Germline V gene lookup returns CDR1 KGHDR and CDR2 SFDVKD. CDR3 in DNA: TGTGCCACCAGTGTTGCGGGGGGGCCGGTCGGGGAGCTGTTTTTT. Protein: CATSVAGGPVGELFF.

This clonotype came up a few times. The chain uses TRBV7-2 and TRBJ2-3, with 9 bases that match TRBD2. The CDR3 totals 18 residues. The germline V gene has CDR1 SGHTA and CDR2 FQGNSA. The trim removed 3 bases at V and 0 bases at J, leaving 10 bases unmatched. In DNA form, the CDR3 reads TGTGCCAGCAGCTTTCGACCCCAGCGGGGGGCTAGCACAGATACGCAGTATTTT. Translating gives CASSFRPQRGASTDTQYF.

The genes are TRBV2 and TRBJ2-5; 8 bases align to TRBD2. The germline CDR1 and CDR2 sequences are SNHLY and FYNNEI. The CDR3 extends over 15 amino acids. The junction had 11 bases not matched to a gene; V was cut back by 4 bases and J by 7 bases. The CDR3 nucleotides read TGTGCCAGCAGTGCGGGGGGGACCCGTCGCGGGACCCAGTACTTC. It codes for CASSAGGTRRGTQYF. Using reference TRBV2 and TRBJ2-5 for the parts outside the CDR3, the full variable domain is EPEVTQTPSHQVTQMGQEVILRCVPISNHLYFYWYRQILGQKVEFLVSFYNNEISEKSEIFDDQFSVERPDGSNFTLKIRSTKLEDSAMYFCASSAGGTRRGTQYFGPGTRLLVL.

This clonotype came up a few times. This chain links TRBV7-7 with TRBJ2-5; no definite D call. V was pared by 5 bases and J by 6 bases, with 13 bases between. The CDR3 consists of 13 residues. Per germline, CDR1 SSHAT and CDR2 FNYEAQ (reference sequence). The CDR3 spells CASSPELGKTQYF. As DNA, the CDR3 is TGTGCCAGCAGCCCCGAGTTGGGTAAGACCCAGTACTTC.

The sample holds a few counts of this clonotype. The chain is built from TRBV9 and TRBJ1-1; D is ambiguous. Germline CDR1 is SGDLS and CDR2 is YYNGEE. CDR3 size: 15 residues. Trimming took off 5 bases at V and 0 bases at J, with 14 bases between the two ends. CDR3 sequence (DNA): TGTGCCAGCAGTGCCTGGCCAGCCATGAACACTGAAGCTTTCTTT. Its protein product is CASSAWPAMNTEAFF.

V gene TRBV12-3 or TRBV12-4 combines with J gene TRBJ2-3, with 9 bases that match TRBD2. Losses at the gene ends were 2 bases for V and 2 bases for J; bases not matched to a gene: 8. The CDR3 extends over 17 amino acids. The DNA for the CDR3 is TGTGCCAGCAGTTTACTGGCGGGGGGGCCTGTCACAGATACGCAGTATTTT. Translated: CASSLLAGGPVTDTQYF.